The 10 T cell receptor beta chains presented below share a single source sample, sequenced in a study of Ad26.COV2.S vaccination and SARS-CoV-2 variants. Profiling relied on immunoSEQ multiplex PCR, and the TCRdb table lists in-frame clones only, not all of them. Of some 480,000 clones in the sample, roughly 87% were seen once. The treatment here: some 20 received Ad26.COV2.S at low or high dose, single or two shots; roughly five received placebo; per-sample allocation not given. Sampling took place 63 days after the first vaccine or placebo injection. Sequenced here: peripheral blood, sampled in a trial of Ad26.COV2.S vaccine versus placebo. The receptors here all came from a person between 18 and 60 years old who received the Ad26.COV2.S COVID-19 vaccine or a placebo.

The chain recombines TRBV7-9 with TRBJ1-4; D might be TRBD1 (5 bases). V lost 0 bases and J lost 6, with 11 bases in between. Germline V gene sequence: CDR1 SEHNR, CDR2 FQNEAQ (reference sequence). The length of the CDR3 is 15 residues. The CDR3 region has the DNA TGTGCCAGCAGCTTAGCGCAGGGAGGGCATGAAAAACTGTTTTTT. It is translated as CASSLAQGGHEKLFF. The variable domain in full, with the rest retrieved from reference TRBV7-9 and TRBJ1-4, is DTGVSQNPRHKITKRGQNVTFRCDPISEHNRLYWYRQTLGQGPEFLTYFQNEAQLEKSRLLSDRFSAERPKGSFSTLEIQRTEQGDSAMYLCASSLAQGGHEKLFFGSGTQLSVL.

CDR3 bases: TGTGCCAGCAGCGTCGGGACGGGTGGGAATAATGAGCAGTTCTTC. This gives the protein CASSVGTGGNNEQFF. This chain uses TRBV9 with TRBJ2-1; D may correspond to TRBD1 or TRBD2 (5 bases each). The CDR3 has 15 residues. V lost 2 bases and J 7 bases, leaving 16 bases between the germline ends. Germline V lookup: CDR1 SGDLS, CDR2 YYNGEE.

The J gene is TRBJ2-7, the V gene TRBV28; 8 positions match TRBD2. The junction had 6 bases not matched to a gene; V was cut back by 3 bases and J by 2 bases. The CDR3 runs to 15 residues. The germline CDR1 and CDR2 sequences are MDHEN and SYDVKM. CDR3 protein: CASSLSLSGTYEQYF. DNA for the CDR3: TGTGCCAGCAGTTTGTCCCTTAGCGGGACCTACGAGCAGTACTTC. Full variable domain (outside the CDR3, taken from reference TRBV28 and TRBJ2-7): DVKVTQSSRYLVKRTGEKVFLECVQDMDHENMFWYRQDPGLGLRLIYFSYDVKMKEKGDIPEGYSVSREKKERFSLILESASTNQTSMYLCASSLSLSGTYEQYFGPGTRLTVT.

A remark on this clone: Other nucleotide sequences from this sample produce the same CDR3. The chain is built from TRBV29-1 and TRBJ1-1; D unclear. The germline V gene encodes CDR1 SQVTM and CDR2 ANQGSEA. With 3 bases removed from V and 0 bases from J, the gap between germline ends came to 8 bases. The CDR3 consists of 13 residues. The CDR3 DNA sequence: TGCAGCGTTGAGAGAGGCATGAACACTGAAGCTTTCTTT. Translating it yields CSVERGMNTEAFF. The full variable domain, rest sourced from reference TRBV29-1 and TRBJ1-1, is SAVISQKPSRDICQRGTSLTIQCQVDSQVTMMFWYRQQPGQSLTLIATANQGSEATYESGFVIDKFPISRPNLTFSTLTVSNMSPEDSSIYLCSVERGMNTEAFFGQGTRLTVV.

The rearrangement joins TRBV28 to TRBJ1-5, with a tentative D call TRBD1 (5 bases). Trimming removed 6 bases from V and 5 bases from J, with 17 bases in between. This CDR3 has 15 amino acids. Germline V gene sequence: CDR1 MDHEN, CDR2 SYDVKM. CDR3 residues: CASSPPGYDDQPQHF. In DNA form, the CDR3 reads TGTGCCAGCAGCCCCCCAGGGTATGATGATCAGCCCCAGCATTTT.

This chain connects TRBV14 to TRBJ1-6, with D maybe TRBD1 (5 bases). V lost 1 base and J 0 bases, leaving 7 bases between the germline ends. From germline, CDR1 is SGHDN and CDR2 FVKESK. The CDR3 covers 16 residues. The CDR3 is CASSQAGSSYNSPLHF. CDR3 DNA sequence: TGTGCCAGCAGCCAAGCAGGGAGCTCCTATAATTCACCCCTCCACTTT.

V usage is TRBV5-1 and J usage is TRBJ2-5; D might be TRBD1 (6 bases). Trimming removed 2 bases at V and 5 bases at J, with 10 bases between. In germline, CDR1 is SGHRS, CDR2 YFSETQ. There are 13 residues in the CDR3. The CDR3 here is CASSLSGHETQYF. CDR3 coding DNA: TGCGCCAGCAGCTTATCGGGACACGAGACCCAGTACTTC.

The CDR3 region has the DNA TGTGCCAGCAGTTTAGTCCAGGGAGAGACCCAGTACTTC. Protein product: CASSLVQGETQYF. The chain uses TRBV12-3 or TRBV12-4 and TRBJ2-5, with a weak D call TRBD1 (5 bases). V was clipped by 1 base and J by 4 bases, with 7 bases between them. The CDR3 length is 13 residues.

With respect to this clone: The sample carries other DNA sequences with the same CDR3. This chain joins TRBV19 and TRBJ1-5; D perhaps matches TRBD1 (6 bases). Germline V gives CDR1 LNHDA, CDR2 SQIVND (reference sequence). The CDR3 has 14 residues. With 6 bases removed from V and 7 bases from J, the gap between germline ends came to 16 bases. The CDR3 is CASSLQGRNQPQHF. The CDR3 region has the DNA TGTGCCAGTAGCTTACAGGGTCGGAACCAGCCCCAGCATTTT.

The rearrangement uses TRBV5-1 and TRBJ2-2; D is unclear. The germline V gene has CDR1 SGHRS and CDR2 YFSETQ. This CDR3 region has 16 residues. Trimming pared 0 bases from V and 0 bases from J, leaving 9 bases between. This chain's CDR3 is CASSLEASPNTGELFF. The CDR3 nucleotides read TGCGCCAGCAGCTTGGAGGCGTCCCCGAACACCGGGGAGCTGTTTTTT.